Following are 21 T cell receptor beta chains from one sample sequenced in a study of T cells in Graves' hyperthyroidism and ophthalmopathy. Using RNA transcripts as the source, TCR beta CDR3 regions were amplified. With the HTBI primer set, the TCR CDR3 went through a first round of RT-PCR. MiXCR, run by TCRdb on the multiplex PCR reads, gives a single entry per CDR3 protein. The sample lists fewer than 450,000 distinct CDR3 sequences; roughly 15% were seen once. Sequenced material: blood. These receptors all come from a woman aged 30 to 39 with Graves' hyperthyroidism that later progressed to Graves' ophthalmopathy.

There are many counts of this clonotype. This sequence joins TRBV2 and TRBJ2-3; 12 bases align to TRBD2. This CDR3 region has 14 residues. CDR1 is SNHLY and CDR2 is FYNNEI in the germline V gene. The V and J ends lost 5 bases and 4 bases, in that order; junction bases with no gene match: 1. The chain's CDR3 is CASSWTSGADTQYF. As DNA, the CDR3 is TGTGCCAGCAGTTGGACTAGCGGGGCAGATACGCAGTATTTT.

The table lists this clonotype with many counts. The chain links TRBV28 to TRBJ1-2; tentative D call: TRBD1 (6 bases). Germline V gene sequence: CDR1 MDHEN, CDR2 SYDVKM. The CDR3 is 15 residues long. The V end was cut by 2 bases, the J end by 3 bases, with 13 bases between. This CDR3 reads CASSLGGRQYYGYTF. CDR3 sequence (DNA): TGTGCCAGCAGTTTAGGGGGGCGCCAGTACTATGGCTACACCTTC.

The CDR3 protein is CSIPRGTGANEQFF. CDR3 DNA: TGCAGTATACCTAGAGGGACAGGGGCCAATGAGCAGTTCTTC. The chain joins TRBV29-1 to TRBJ2-1, with 10 bases matching TRBD1. The germline V gene has CDR1 SQVTM and CDR2 ANQGSEA. The CDR3 loop spans 14 amino acids.

At least ten counts were recorded for this clonotype. The chain recombines TRBV28 with TRBJ2-2, with 11 positions matching TRBD1. With V trimmed by 2 bases and J by 0 bases, 14 bases remained unmatched. Germline CDR1 and CDR2: MDHEN and SYDVKM. This CDR3 is built from 21 residues. For the CDR3, the DNA is TGTGCCAGCAGTTTAGGAGTCGGGGACAGGGGGTACATTACGAACACCGGGGAGCTGTTTTTT. It translates to CASSLGVGDRGYITNTGELFF.

In this sample, this clonotype turned up a few times. J is TRBJ2-3 and V is TRBV5-1, with 7 bases matching TRBD2. CDR3 length: 19 amino acids. Trimming removed 0 bases from V and 3 bases from J; junction bases left unmatched: 16. Looked up from germline, CDR1 is SGHRS and CDR2 is YFSETQ. This chain's CDR3 is CASSLAPSFAGVGTDTQYF. CDR3 nucleotide sequence: TGCGCCAGCAGCTTGGCCCCCAGCTTTGCGGGAGTAGGGACAGATACGCAGTATTTT.

The chain couples TRBV28 to TRBJ2-1; 11 positions agree with TRBD2. The J segment lost 5 bases and the V segment lost 5 bases, leaving 8 bases of the junction unmatched. The CDR3 is 16 residues long. Germline V CDR1 and CDR2: MDHEN, SYDVKM. As DNA, the CDR3 is TGTGCCAGCAGTCCCCTCGGACTAGCGGGTGACAATGAGCAGTTCTTC. Translation: CASSPLGLAGDNEQFF.

At least ten counts were recorded for this clonotype. The chain joins TRBV27 to TRBJ2-1; TRBD2 agrees at 8 bases. The CDR3 has 16 residues. Germline V CDR1 and CDR2: MNHEY, SMNVEV (reference sequence). The trim removed 5 bases at V and 7 bases at J, leaving 13 bases unmatched. CDR3 region: CASSTLGGGGGNEQFF. The CDR3 nucleotides are TGTGCCAGCAGTACCCTCGGGGGGGGCGGGGGTAATGAGCAGTTCTTC.

This clonotype was observed many times. The chain carries TRBV28 and TRBJ2-5; unclear D gene. V was shortened by 1 base and J by 0 bases, with 6 bases between the two germline ends. The CDR3 length is 14 residues. Germline V gives CDR1 MDHEN, CDR2 SYDVKM. CDR3 sequence: CASSLFRDQETQYF. CDR3 nucleotides: TGTGCCAGCAGTTTATTTCGGGACCAAGAGACCCAGTACTTC.

There are a few counts of this clonotype. The J gene is TRBJ2-3, the V gene TRBV5-1; TRBD2 matches at 7 bases. The trim removed 4 bases at V and 2 bases at J, leaving 7 bases unmatched. Per the germline V gene, CDR1 is SGHRS and CDR2 is YFSETQ. The length of the CDR3 is 15 residues. The CDR3 region has the DNA TGCGCCAGCAGCGCCAGCGGGGAGCCCACAGATACGCAGTATTTT. It is translated as CASSASGEPTDTQYF. The whole variable domain, remainder taken from reference TRBV5-1 and TRBJ2-3, is KAGVTQTPRYLIKTRGQQVTLSCSPISGHRSVSWYQQTPGQGLQFLFEYFSETQRNKGNFPGRFSGRQFSNSRSEMNVSTLELGDSALYLCASSASGEPTDTQYFGPGTRLTVL.

This clonotype was counted ten times or more. This chain connects TRBV29-1 to TRBJ2-5; 11 bases match TRBD1. The CDR3 is made up of 15 amino acids. Germline assignment: CDR1 SQVTM and CDR2 ANQGSEA. V shed 5 bases and J 6 bases; nucleotides not matched to a gene: 11. CDR3 sequence reads: CSVHPWTGGGKTQYF. CDR3 DNA sequence: TGCAGCGTTCACCCATGGACAGGGGGCGGGAAGACCCAGTACTTC.

This clonotype was counted only a few times. The gene calls are TRBV4-1 and TRBJ2-7, with TRBD2 as a possible D gene (7 bases). CDR1 MGHRA and CDR2 YSYEKL come from the germline V gene. This CDR3 spans 17 amino acids. With 3 bases removed from V and 2 bases from J, the gap between germline ends came to 20 bases. CDR3 in DNA: TGCGCCAGCAGCCAGGCCAGGGGAGGGGACTCCACCTACGAGCAGTACTTC. Protein sequence: CASSQARGGDSTYEQYF.

This clonotype was recorded many times. This chain joins TRBV27 and TRBJ2-1, with 13 bases identical to TRBD2. The CDR3 consists of 16 residues. J was trimmed by 3 bases and V by 2 bases; bases with no gene match: 1. CDR1 is MNHEY, CDR2 SMNVEV, per germline (reference sequence). CDR3 DNA sequence: TGTGCCAGCAGTTTAGGGACTAGCGGGATCTACAATGAGCAGTTCTTC. Translated, it gives CASSLGTSGIYNEQFF.

The rearrangement joins TRBV6-1 to TRBJ1-2, with D perhaps TRBD1 (5 bases). The CDR3 consists of 15 residues. V was clipped by 4 bases and J by 4 bases, with 16 bases between them. CDR1 is MNHNS, CDR2 SASEGT, per germline. CDR3 in amino acids: CASSVVSGNAYGYTF. CDR3 nucleotides: TGTGCCAGCAGTGTTGTTTCAGGGAACGCCTATGGCTACACCTTC.

This chain's CDR3 is CSARAGRGKFYTEAFF. The CDR3 nucleotides read TGCAGTGCTAGAGCCGGCAGGGGAAAATTTTACACTGAAGCTTTCTTT. V and J are TRBV20-1 and TRBJ1-1; perhaps TRBD1 as D (6 bases). The CDR3 runs to 16 residues. Germline V gene sequence: CDR1 DFQATT, CDR2 SNEGSKA (reference sequence). V lost 1 base, J lost 3 bases, and 18 bases lay in between.

This clonotype was detected a few times. The CDR3 coding sequence is TGTGCCAGTAGTTCAGGCGGGACACCGAACACTGAAGCTTTCTTT. Translating it yields CASSSGGTPNTEAFF. The chain carries TRBV19 and TRBJ1-1; possible D gene TRBD1, 6 bases. Germline loops: CDR1 LNHDA, CDR2 SQIVND (reference sequence). The CDR3 covers 15 residues. V lost 5 bases to trimming and J lost 1 base, with 14 bases between them. The full variable domain, in which reference TRBV19 and TRBJ1-1 provide the parts outside the CDR3, is DGGITQSPKYLFRKEGQNVTLSCEQNLNHDAMYWYRQDPGQGLRLIYYSQIVNDFQKGDIAEGYSVSREKKESFPLTVTSAQKNPTAFYLCASSSGGTPNTEAFFGQGTRLTVV.

For the CDR3, the DNA is TGTGCCAGCACCTACGGGGGGGAGCAGTACTTC. Translation gives CASTYGGEQYF. The V gene is TRBV12-3 or TRBV12-4, the J gene TRBJ2-7; TRBD2 agrees at 7 bases. V dropped 7 bases and J dropped 7; count of bases not matched to a gene: 4. This CDR3 spans 11 amino acids.

This chain uses TRBV19 with TRBJ2-5; no firm D call. The CDR3 is 13 amino acids. V lost 8 bases and J lost 1, with 11 bases in between. The germline V gene has CDR1 LNHDA and CDR2 SQIVND (reference sequence). Written as DNA, the CDR3 is TGTGCCAGTCGGTTGACCTCCCAAGAGACCCAGTACTTC. This sequence encodes CASRLTSQETQYF.

This clonotype has ten or more counts. This chain connects TRBV30 to TRBJ2-1; TRBD2 agrees at 11 bases. Germline V CDR1 and CDR2: GTSNPN, SVGIG (reference sequence). The trim removed 3 bases at V and 10 bases at J, leaving 14 bases unmatched. The CDR3 loop spans 16 amino acids. CDR3 residues: CAWSGHVTSGTGEQFF. As DNA, the CDR3 is TGTGCCTGGAGCGGACACGTGACTAGCGGGACTGGGGAGCAGTTCTTC.

This clonotype has a count of ten or more. This chain links TRBV2 with TRBJ2-1, with 14 bases fitting TRBD2. There are 22 residues in the CDR3. J was trimmed by 5 bases and V by 4 bases; bases with no gene match: 22. The germline V gene encodes CDR1 SNHLY and CDR2 FYNNEI. The CDR3 DNA reads as TGTGCCAGCAGTGTAGTAAGAGATCTGACTAGCGGGGGGGCAAGTTTCAACAATGAGCAGTTCTTC. Encoded protein: CASSVVRDLTSGGASFNNEQFF.

The chain recombines TRBV30 with TRBJ2-1, with D perhaps given as TRBD1 or TRBD2 (5 bases each). Trimming cost V 4 bases and J 6 bases, with 10 bases left between them. The length of the CDR3 is 12 residues. Germline V gene sequence: CDR1 GTSNPN, CDR2 SVGIG (reference sequence). This CDR3 reads CAWMGTLNEQFF. In nucleotides, the CDR3 is TGTGCCTGGATGGGGACCCTCAATGAGCAGTTCTTC.

This clonotype came up many times. The V and J genes are TRBV12-3 or TRBV12-4 and TRBJ1-2, with 9 nucleotides matching TRBD1. CDR3 size: 14 residues. Trimming removed 2 bases from V and 8 bases from J; junction bases left unmatched: 6. The chain's CDR3 is CASSLSTGGSGYTF. CDR3 in DNA: TGTGCCAGCAGTTTAAGTACAGGGGGCTCGGGCTACACCTTC.